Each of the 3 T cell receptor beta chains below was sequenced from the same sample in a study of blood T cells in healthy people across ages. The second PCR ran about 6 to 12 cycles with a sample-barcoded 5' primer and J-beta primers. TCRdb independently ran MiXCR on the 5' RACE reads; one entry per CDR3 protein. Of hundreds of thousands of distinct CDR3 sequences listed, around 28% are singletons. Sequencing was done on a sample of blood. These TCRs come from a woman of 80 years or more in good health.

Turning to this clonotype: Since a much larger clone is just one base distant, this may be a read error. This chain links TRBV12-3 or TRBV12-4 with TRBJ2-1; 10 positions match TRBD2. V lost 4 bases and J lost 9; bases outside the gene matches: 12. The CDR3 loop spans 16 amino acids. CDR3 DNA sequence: TGTGCCAGCAGTTCCCTCCTAGCGGGGGTTGGTGGTGAGCAGTTCTTC. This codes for CASSSLLAGVGGEQFF.

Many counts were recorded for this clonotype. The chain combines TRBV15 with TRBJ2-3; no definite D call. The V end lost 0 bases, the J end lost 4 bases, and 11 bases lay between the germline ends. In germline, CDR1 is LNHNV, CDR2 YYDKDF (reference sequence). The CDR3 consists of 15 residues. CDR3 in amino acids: CATSRDQLVSDTQYF. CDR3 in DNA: TGTGCCACCAGCAGAGATCAGCTAGTTTCAGATACGCAGTATTTT.

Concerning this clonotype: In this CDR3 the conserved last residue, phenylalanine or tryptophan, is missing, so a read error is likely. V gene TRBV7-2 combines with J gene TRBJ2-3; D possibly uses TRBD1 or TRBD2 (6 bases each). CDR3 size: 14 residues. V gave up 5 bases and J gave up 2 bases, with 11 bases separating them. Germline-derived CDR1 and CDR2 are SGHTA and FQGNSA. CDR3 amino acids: CTSSLRGLTDTQYC. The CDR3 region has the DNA TGTACCAGCAGCCTTCGGGGGCTCACAGATACGCAGTATTGT.